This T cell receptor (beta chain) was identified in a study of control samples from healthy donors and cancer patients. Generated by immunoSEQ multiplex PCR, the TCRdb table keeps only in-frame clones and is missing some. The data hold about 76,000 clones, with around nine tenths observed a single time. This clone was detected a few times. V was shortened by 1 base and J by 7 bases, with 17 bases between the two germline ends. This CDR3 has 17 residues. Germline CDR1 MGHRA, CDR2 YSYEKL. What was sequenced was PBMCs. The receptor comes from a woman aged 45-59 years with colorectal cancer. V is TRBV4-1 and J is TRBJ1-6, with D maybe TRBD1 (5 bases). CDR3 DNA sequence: TGCGCCAGCAGCCAAGGGACCGTGGGGACGAGAAATTCACCCCTCCACTTT. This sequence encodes CASSQGTVGTRNSPLHF.